This TCR beta chain was observed in a study of CD8 T cells in Susac syndrome. A quantity of about 0.5 to 1 ug RNA underwent reverse transcription using random hexamers. Amplification of TCR beta CDR3 used immunoSEQ multiplex PCR across 54 Vbeta and 13 Jbeta. TCRdb redid the calling of the immunoSEQ multiplex PCR reads with MiXCR, one entry per CDR3 protein. Of over 150,000 distinct CDR3 sequences in the sample, about 94% were seen once. This clonotype was seen a single time. Germline V gives CDR1 SGHRS, CDR2 YFSETQ. The CDR3 covers 18 residues. With V trimmed by 4 bases and J by 0 bases, 8 bases remained unmatched. The sequenced target, TCR beta, came from blood CD8+ and CD4+ T cells. While CD8+ and CD4+ T cells were isolated negatively, TEMRA cells were enriched by FACS.

The chain combines TRBV5-1 with TRBJ2-6; 9 nucleotides match TRBD2. The TCR was taken from a human donor with multiple sclerosis. The sample consisted of CD4+ T cells from PBMCs. In DNA, the CDR3 is TGCGCCAGCAGCCTACCTAGCGGGGCCGTCTCTGGGGCCAACGTCCTGACTTTC. Translation: CASSLPSGAVSGANVLTF.